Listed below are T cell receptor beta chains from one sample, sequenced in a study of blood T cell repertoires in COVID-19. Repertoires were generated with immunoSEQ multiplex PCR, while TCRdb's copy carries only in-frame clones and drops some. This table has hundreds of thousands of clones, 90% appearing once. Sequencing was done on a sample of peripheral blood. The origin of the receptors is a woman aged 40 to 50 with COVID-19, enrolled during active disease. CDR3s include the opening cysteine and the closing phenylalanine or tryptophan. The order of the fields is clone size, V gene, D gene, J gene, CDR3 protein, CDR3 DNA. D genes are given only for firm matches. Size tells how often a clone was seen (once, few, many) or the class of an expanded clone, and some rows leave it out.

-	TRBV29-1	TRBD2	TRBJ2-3	CSVERGGRDTQYF	TGCAGCGTTGAGCGGGGGGGCCGAGATACGCAGTATTTT
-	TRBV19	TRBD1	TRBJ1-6	CASSIRSDRGHNSPLHF	TGTGCCAGTAGTATACGGTCGGACAGGGGCCATAATTCACCCCTCCACTTT
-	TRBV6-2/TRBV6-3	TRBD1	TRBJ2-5	CASSTDREGETQYF	TGTGCCAGCAGTACGGACAGGGAAGGAGAGACCCAGTACTTC
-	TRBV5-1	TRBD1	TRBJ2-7	CASSQGDGTGAYEQYF	TGCGCCAGCAGCCAGGGAGATGGGACAGGAGCCTACGAGCAGTACTTC
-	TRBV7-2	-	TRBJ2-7	CASSAADRPSIYEQYF	TGTGCCAGCAGCGCGGCGGACAGACCTTCCATCTACGAGCAGTACTTC
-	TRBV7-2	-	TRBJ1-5	CASSLSNWQQPQHF	TGTGCCAGCAGTCTTTCGAATTGGCAACAGCCCCAGCATTTT
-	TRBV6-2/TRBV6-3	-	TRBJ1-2	CASSYSIAANYGYTF	TGTGCCAGCAGTTACTCGATAGCAGCTAACTATGGCTACACCTTC
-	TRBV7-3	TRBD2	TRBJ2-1	CASSRLAGLYNEQFF	TGTGCCAGCAGCCGACTAGCGGGCCTATACAATGAGCAGTTCTTC
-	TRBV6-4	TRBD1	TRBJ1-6	CASSVFLQGLHF	TGTGCCAGCAGTGTCTTCCTACAGGGGCTCCACTTT
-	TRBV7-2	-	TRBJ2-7	CASSSQAGKGEQYF	TGTGCCAGCAGCTCCCAGGCCGGGAAGGGCGAGCAGTACTTC
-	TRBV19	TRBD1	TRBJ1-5	CASSIRGTGDSNQPQHF	TGTGCCAGTAGTATACGGGGGACAGGGGATAGCAATCAGCCCCAGCATTTT
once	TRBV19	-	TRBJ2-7	CASSILAGALYEQYF	TGTGCCAGTAGTATCTTGGCAGGGGCCCTCTACGAGCAGTACTTC
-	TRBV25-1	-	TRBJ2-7	CASSDRISSYEQYF	TGTGCCAGCAGTGATCGTATTAGCTCCTACGAGCAGTACTTC
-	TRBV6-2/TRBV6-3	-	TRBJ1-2	CASSYQGRTNYGYTF	TGTGCCAGCAGTTACCAGGGCAGGACTAACTATGGCTACACCTTC
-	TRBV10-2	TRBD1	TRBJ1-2	CASSELGGDRGYGYTF	TGCGCCAGCAGTGAGTTAGGAGGGGACAGGGGCTATGGCTACACCTTC
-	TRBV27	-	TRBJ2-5	CASSLKTGNRETQYF	TGTGCCAGCAGTTTGAAAACAGGAAACCGGGAGACCCAGTACTTC
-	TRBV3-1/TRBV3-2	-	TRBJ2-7	CASSQKDSLYEQYF	TGTGCCAGCAGCCAAAAGGACAGCCTCTACGAGCAGTACTTC
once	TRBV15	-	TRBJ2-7	CATSIRREMRDEQYF	TGTGCCACCAGCATCCGAAGGGAGATGAGAGACGAGCAGTACTTC
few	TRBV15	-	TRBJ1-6	CATSRGGTQGSPLHF	TGTGCCACCAGCAGAGGGGGGACTCAGGGATCACCCCTCCACTTT
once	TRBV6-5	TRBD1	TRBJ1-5	CASRRTGSNQPQHF	TGTGCCAGCAGAAGGACAGGAAGCAATCAGCCCCAGCATTTT
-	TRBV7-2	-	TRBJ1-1	CASSLAGDRAEAFF	TGTGCCAGCAGCTTAGCCGGGGATAGGGCTGAAGCTTTCTTT
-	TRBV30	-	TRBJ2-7	CAWNGGNFYEQYF	TGTGCCTGGAACGGGGGAAACTTCTACGAGCAGTACTTC
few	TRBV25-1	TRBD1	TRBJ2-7	CASSEYGTAYEQYF	TGTGCCAGCAGTGAATATGGGACAGCCTACGAGCAGTACTTC
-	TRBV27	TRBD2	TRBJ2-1	CASSARLAGDYNEQFF	TGTGCCAGCAGTGCGCGACTAGCGGGGGATTACAATGAGCAGTTCTTC
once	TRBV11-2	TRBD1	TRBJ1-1	CASSLVGTVNTEAFF	TGTGCCAGCAGCTTAGTGGGGACAGTAAACACTGAAGCTTTCTTT
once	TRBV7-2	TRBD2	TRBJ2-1	CASSLETRGGSEQFF	TGTGCCAGCAGCTTAGAGACGCGGGGGGGCAGTGAGCAGTTCTTC
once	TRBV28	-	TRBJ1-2	CASSGQFQGGYTF	TGTGCCAGCAGTGGACAGTTTCAGGGCGGCTACACCTTC
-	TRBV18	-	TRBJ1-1	CASSPRGGVNTEAFF	TGTGCCAGCTCACCTCGAGGGGGTGTGAACACTGAAGCTTTCTTT
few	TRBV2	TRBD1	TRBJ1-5	CASKRQGNQPQHF	TGTGCCAGCAAACGACAGGGGAATCAGCCCCAGCATTTT
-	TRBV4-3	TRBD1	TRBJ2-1	CASSQDWAGGSYNEQFF	TGCGCCAGCAGCCAAGATTGGGCAGGGGGCTCCTACAATGAGCAGTTCTTC
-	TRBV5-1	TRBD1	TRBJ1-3	CASSLDGRGSGNTIYF	TGCGCCAGCAGCTTGGATGGCAGGGGGTCTGGAAACACCATATATTTT
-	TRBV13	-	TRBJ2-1	CASSLPGPHEQFF	TGTGCCAGCAGCCTCCCTGGGCCGCATGAGCAGTTCTTC
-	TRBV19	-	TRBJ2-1	CASSRLNNEQFF	TGTGCCAGTAGTAGGCTCAACAATGAGCAGTTCTTC
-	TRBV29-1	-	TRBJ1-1	CSGQGLVEAFF	TGCAGCGGCCAGGGGTTAGTAGAAGCTTTCTTT
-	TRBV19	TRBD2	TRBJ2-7	CATRPHSGGGHEQYF	TGTGCCACTAGACCCCACAGCGGGGGGGGCCACGAGCAGTACTTC
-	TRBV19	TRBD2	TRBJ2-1	CASRRGLGLYNEQFF	TGTGCCAGTCGAAGGGGACTAGGTCTTTACAATGAGCAGTTCTTC
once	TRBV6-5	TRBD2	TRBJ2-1	CASKPGLATSNEQFF	TGTGCCAGCAAACCGGGACTAGCGACTTCCAATGAGCAGTTCTTC
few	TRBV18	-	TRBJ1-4	CASSLRGGINEKLFF	TGTGCCAGCTCCCTACGAGGAGGGATCAATGAAAAACTGTTTTTT
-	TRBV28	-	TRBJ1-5	CASSARRVGLNSNQPQHF	TGTGCCAGCAGTGCCCGACGAGTGGGCCTCAATAGCAATCAGCCCCAGCATTTT
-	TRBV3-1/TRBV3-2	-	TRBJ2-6	CASSQDGGSGANVLTF	TGTGCCAGCAGCCAAGATGGGGGGTCTGGGGCCAACGTCCTGACTTTC
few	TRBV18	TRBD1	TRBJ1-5	CASSGTGGSLGQPQHF	TGTGCCAGCTCAGGGACAGGGGGCTCTCTGGGTCAGCCCCAGCATTTT
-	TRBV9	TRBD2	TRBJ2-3	CASSVLTSGRDTQYF	TGTGCCAGCAGCGTATTGACTAGCGGGAGAGATACGCAGTATTTT
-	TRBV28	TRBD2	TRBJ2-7	CASSLSGTTYEQYF	TGTGCCAGCAGCCTTAGCGGGACTACCTACGAGCAGTACTTC
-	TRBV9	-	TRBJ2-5	CASSVAPQETQYF	TGTGCCAGCAGCGTAGCCCCTCAAGAGACCCAGTACTTC
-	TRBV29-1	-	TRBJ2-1	CSVEGTSTAYNEQFF	TGCAGCGTTGAAGGTACTAGTACCGCCTACAATGAGCAGTTCTTC
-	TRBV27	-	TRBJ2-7	CASSPPHAGSSSYEQYF	TGTGCCAGCAGTCCCCCCCATGCAGGGTCCAGCTCCTACGAGCAGTACTTC
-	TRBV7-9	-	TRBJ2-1	CASSLAGLLNHNEQFF	TGTGCCAGCAGCTTAGCGGGCCTGCTGAACCACAATGAGCAGTTCTTC
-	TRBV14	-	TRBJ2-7	CASRSTGTAYEQYF	TGTGCCAGCAGGTCTACCGGGACTGCCTACGAGCAGTACTTC
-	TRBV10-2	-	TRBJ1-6	CASSESLTVIPLHF	TGCGCCAGCAGTGAGTCTCTGACAGTTATACCCCTCCACTTT
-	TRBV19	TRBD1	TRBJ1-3	CASSLGQSSGNTIYF	TGTGCCAGTAGTCTGGGACAGAGCTCTGGAAACACCATATATTTT
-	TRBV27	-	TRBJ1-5	CASSLLPPTLPNQPQHF	TGTGCCAGCAGTTTACTCCCCCCCACTCTCCCCAATCAGCCCCAGCATTTT
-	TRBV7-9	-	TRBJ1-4	CASSSRGRAQEKLFF	TGTGCCAGCAGCTCGCGGGGCAGGGCCCAGGAAAAACTGTTTTTT
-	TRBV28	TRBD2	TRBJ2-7	CASSSGLTSGRAFYEQYF	TGTGCCAGCAGTTCCGGACTGACTAGCGGGAGGGCTTTCTACGAGCAGTACTTC